The clone carrying this T cell receptor beta chain was seen only a few times. Germline assignment: CDR1 MDHEN and CDR2 SYDVKM. The CDR3 is made up of 15 amino acids. The J segment lost 1 base and the V segment lost 4 bases, leaving 7 bases of the junction unmatched. According to the study, TCR beta libraries were built with iRepertoire HTBI primers and CDR3-region Arm-PCR. TCRdb recomputed calls from the multiplex PCR reads with MiXCR, one row per CDR3 protein. The sample carries about 350,000 distinct CDR3 sequences, 15% to 20% recorded once. The sample originates from a study of regulatory T cells in long-lasting Graves disease. Regarding time point: newly diagnosed GD, antithyroid drugs for less than 3 months. RNA from PBMCs was the source of the TCR library. Under American Thyroid Association guidelines, Graves' disease was diagnosed. These data were also reused for a study on T cells in Graves' hyperthyroidism and ophthalmopathy.

The V gene is TRBV28, the J gene TRBJ2-7, with 7 nucleotides matching TRBD2. The sequences come from peripheral blood mononuclear cells (PBMCs), collected at new diagnosis, from a patient treated with antithyroid drugs. This clonotype was sampled from a young woman with Graves disease. DNA for the CDR3: TGTGCCAGCAGTTCTTATACTAGCGAGTCCTACGAGCAGTACTTC. It encodes CASSSYTSESYEQYF.